This T cell receptor (beta chain) was sequenced during a study of siplizumab effects on memory and regulatory T cells. Study results and caveats: Both greater diversity than memory cells and a major contribution to the alloresponse seemed to characterize naive T cells.

This clone appeared a single time. What it binds is not known. Repertoires were generated with immunoSEQ multiplex PCR, while TCRdb's copy carries only in-frame clones and drops some. Of about 100,000 clones in the sample, 94% were seen once. Germline CDR1 and CDR2: MNHEY and SMNVEV (reference sequence). J gave up 3 bases and V 5 bases, and 5 bases lay outside the gene matches. The CDR3 contains 17 residues. This clonotype was obtained from a human donor in good health. The V gene is TRBV27, the J gene TRBJ2-1, with TRBD2 matching over 15 bases. Material for sequencing was Tregs sorted from blood. This CDR3 reads CASSPRTSGRVYNEQFF. DNA of the CDR3: TGTGCCAGCAGTCCCCGGACTAGCGGGAGGGTCTACAATGAGCAGTTCTTC.